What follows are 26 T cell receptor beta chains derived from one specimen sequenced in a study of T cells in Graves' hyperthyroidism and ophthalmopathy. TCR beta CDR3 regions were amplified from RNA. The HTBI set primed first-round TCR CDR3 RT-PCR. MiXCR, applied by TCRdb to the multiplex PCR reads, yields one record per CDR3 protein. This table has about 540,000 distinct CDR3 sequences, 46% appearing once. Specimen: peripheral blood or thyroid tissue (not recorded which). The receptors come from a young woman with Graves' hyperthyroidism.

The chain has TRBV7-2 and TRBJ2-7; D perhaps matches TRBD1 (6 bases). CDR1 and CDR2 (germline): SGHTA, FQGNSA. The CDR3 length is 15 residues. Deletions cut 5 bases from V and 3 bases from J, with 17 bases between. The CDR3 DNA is TGTGCCAGCAGCCCCGGGAATACAGGGTACTACGAGCAGTACTTC. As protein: CASSPGNTGYYEQYF.

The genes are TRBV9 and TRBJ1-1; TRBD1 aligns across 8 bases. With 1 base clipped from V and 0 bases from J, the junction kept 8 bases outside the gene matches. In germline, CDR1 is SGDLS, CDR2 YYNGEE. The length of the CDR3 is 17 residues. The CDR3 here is CASSVRQGAMMNTEAFF. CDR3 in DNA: TGTGCCAGCAGCGTACGCCAGGGGGCTATGATGAACACTGAAGCTTTCTTT.

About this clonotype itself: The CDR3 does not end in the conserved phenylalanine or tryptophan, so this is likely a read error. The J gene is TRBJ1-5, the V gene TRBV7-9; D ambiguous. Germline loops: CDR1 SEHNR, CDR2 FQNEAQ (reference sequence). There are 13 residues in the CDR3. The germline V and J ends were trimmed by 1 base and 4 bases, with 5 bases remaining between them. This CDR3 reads CASSLVGNQPQHL. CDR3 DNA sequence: TGTGCCAGCAGCTTAGTCGGGAATCAGCCCCAGCATCTT.

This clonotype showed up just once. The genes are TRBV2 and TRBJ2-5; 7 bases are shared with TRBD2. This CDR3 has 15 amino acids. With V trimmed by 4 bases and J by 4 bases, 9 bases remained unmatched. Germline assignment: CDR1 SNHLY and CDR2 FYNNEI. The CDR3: CASSAGTTYGETQYF. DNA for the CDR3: TGTGCCAGCAGTGCCGGGACTACCTACGGAGAGACCCAGTACTTC.

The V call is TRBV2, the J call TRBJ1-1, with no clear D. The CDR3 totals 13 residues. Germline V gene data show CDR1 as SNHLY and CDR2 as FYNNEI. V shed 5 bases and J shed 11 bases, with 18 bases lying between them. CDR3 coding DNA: TGTGCCAGCAGTTTAGGGAATATACGAGCTGCTTTCTTT. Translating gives CASSLGNIRAAFF.

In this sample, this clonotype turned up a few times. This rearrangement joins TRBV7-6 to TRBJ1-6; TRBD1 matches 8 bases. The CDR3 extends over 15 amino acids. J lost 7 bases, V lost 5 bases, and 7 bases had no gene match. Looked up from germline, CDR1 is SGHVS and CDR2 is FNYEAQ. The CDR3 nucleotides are TGTGCCAGCAGCCTAGACAGGGGCGTAAATTCACCCCTCCACTTT. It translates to CASSLDRGVNSPLHF.

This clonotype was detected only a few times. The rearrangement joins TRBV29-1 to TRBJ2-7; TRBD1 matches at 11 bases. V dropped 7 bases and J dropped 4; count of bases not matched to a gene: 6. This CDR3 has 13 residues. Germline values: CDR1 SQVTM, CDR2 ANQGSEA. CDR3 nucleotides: TGCAGCGCAGCCGGGACAGGGGGTTACGAGCAGTACTTC. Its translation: CSAAGTGGYEQYF.

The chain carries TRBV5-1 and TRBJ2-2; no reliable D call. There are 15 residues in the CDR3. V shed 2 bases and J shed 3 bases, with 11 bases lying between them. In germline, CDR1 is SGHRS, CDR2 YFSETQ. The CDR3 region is CASSFGDTYTGELFF. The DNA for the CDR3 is TGCGCCAGCAGCTTTGGTGACACATACACCGGGGAGCTGTTTTTT.

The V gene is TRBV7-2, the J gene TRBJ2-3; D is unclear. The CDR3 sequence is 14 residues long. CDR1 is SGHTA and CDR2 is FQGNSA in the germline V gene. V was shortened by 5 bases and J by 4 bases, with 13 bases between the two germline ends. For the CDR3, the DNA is TGTGCCAGCAGCGCTGTTCGGCCCCCAGATACGCAGTATTTT. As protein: CASSAVRPPDTQYF.

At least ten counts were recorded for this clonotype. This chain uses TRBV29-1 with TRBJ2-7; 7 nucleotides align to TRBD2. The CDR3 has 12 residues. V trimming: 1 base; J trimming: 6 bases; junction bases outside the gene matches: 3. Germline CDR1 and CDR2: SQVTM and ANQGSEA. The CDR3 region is CSVEGLASEQYF. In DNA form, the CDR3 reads TGCAGCGTTGAAGGACTAGCCTCCGAGCAGTACTTC.

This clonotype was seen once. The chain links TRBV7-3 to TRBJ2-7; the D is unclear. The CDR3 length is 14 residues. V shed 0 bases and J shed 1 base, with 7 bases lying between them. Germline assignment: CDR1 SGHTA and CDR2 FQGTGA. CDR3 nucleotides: TGTGCCAGCAGCTTAACGTACGGTTCCTACGAGCAGTACTTC. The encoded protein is CASSLTYGSYEQYF. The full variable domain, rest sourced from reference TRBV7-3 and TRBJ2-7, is GAGVSQTPSNKVTEKGKYVELRCDPISGHTALYWYRQSLGQGPEFLIYFQGTGAADDSGLPNDRFFAVRPEGSVSTLKIQRTERGDSAVYLCASSLTYGSYEQYFGPGTRLTVT.

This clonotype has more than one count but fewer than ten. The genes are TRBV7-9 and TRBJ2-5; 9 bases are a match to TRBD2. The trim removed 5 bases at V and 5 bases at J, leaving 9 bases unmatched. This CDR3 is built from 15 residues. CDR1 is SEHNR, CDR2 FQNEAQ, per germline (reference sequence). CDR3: CASSVSGSGFETQYF. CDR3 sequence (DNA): TGTGCCAGCAGCGTTAGCGGGAGTGGATTTGAGACCCAGTACTTC.

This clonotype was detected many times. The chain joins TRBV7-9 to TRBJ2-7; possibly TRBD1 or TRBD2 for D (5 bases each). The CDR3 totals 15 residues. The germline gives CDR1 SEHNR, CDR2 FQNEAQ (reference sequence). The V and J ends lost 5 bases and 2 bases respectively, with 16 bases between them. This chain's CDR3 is CASSAPGDGTYEQYF. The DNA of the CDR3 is TGTGCCAGCAGCGCACCCGGGGACGGGACCTACGAGCAGTACTTC.

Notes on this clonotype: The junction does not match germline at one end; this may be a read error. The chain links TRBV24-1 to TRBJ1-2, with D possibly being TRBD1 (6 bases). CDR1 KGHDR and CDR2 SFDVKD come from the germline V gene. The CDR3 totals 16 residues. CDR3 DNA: TGTGCCAGCAGTTCCCACCCGACAGGAGGGGCCTATGGCTACACCTTC. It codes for CASSSHPTGGAYGYTF.

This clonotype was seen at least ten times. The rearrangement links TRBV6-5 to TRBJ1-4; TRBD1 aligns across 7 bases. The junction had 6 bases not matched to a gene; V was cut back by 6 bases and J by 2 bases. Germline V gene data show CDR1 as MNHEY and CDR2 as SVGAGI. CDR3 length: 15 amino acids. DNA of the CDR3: TGTGCCAGCAGCGATACAGGGGTGACTAATGAAAAACTGTTTTTT. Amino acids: CASSDTGVTNEKLFF.

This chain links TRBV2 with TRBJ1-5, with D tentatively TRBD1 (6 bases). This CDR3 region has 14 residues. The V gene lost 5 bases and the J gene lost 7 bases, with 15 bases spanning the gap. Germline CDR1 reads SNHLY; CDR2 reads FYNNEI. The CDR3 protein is CASSYSGGRQPQHF. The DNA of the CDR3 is TGTGCCAGCAGTTACAGCGGGGGGCGGCAGCCCCAGCATTTT. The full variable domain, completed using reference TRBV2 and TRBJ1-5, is EPEVTQTPSHQVTQMGQEVILRCVPISNHLYFYWYRQILGQKVEFLVSFYNNEISEKSEIFDDQFSVERPDGSNFTLKIRSTKLEDSAMYFCASSYSGGRQPQHFGDGTRLSIL.

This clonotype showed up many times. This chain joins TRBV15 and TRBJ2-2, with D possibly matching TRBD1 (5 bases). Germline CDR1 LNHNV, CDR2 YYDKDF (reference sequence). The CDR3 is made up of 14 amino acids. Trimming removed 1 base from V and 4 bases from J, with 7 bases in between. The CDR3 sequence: CATSRGQSTGELFF. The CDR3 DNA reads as TGTGCCACCAGCAGAGGACAGTCCACCGGGGAGCTGTTTTTT.

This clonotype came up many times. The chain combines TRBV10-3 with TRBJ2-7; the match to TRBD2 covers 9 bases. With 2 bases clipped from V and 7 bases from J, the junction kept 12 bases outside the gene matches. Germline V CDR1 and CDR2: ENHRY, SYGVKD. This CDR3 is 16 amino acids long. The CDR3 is CAISEAGLAGSVEQYF. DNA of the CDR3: TGTGCCATCAGTGAGGCCGGGCTAGCGGGATCCGTGGAGCAGTACTTC.

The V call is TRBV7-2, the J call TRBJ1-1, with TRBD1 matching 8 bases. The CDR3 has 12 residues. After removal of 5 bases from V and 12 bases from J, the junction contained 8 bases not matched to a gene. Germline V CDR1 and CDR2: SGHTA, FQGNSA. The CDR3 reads CASSQQGETTFF. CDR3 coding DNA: TGTGCCAGCAGCCAACAGGGGGAGACAACTTTCTTT.

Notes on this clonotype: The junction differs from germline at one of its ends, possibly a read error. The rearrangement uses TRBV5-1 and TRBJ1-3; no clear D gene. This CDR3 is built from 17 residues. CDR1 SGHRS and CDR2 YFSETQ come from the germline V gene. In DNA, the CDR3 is TGTGCCAGCAGCTTGGCATCCCGGACCAACCACGGAAACACCATATATTTT. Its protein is CASSLASRTNHGNTIYF.

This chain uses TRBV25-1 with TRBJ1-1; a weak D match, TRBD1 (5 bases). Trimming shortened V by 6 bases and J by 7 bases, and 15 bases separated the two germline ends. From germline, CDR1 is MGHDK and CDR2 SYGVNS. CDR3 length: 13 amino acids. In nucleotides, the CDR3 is TGTGCCAGCAGCCTCAGCGGGGGGGGTGAAGCTTTCTTT. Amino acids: CASSLSGGGEAFF.

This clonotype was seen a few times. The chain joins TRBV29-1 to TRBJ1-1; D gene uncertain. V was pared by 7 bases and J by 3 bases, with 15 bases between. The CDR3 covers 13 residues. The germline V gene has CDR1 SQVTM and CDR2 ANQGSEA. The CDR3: CSDYEPDDTEAFF. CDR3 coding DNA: TGCAGCGATTATGAACCTGACGACACTGAAGCTTTCTTT.

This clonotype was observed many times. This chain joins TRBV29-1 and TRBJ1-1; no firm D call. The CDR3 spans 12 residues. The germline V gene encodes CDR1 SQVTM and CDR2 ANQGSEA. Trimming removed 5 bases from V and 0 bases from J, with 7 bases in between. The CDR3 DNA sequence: TGCAGCGTTTTCGTACTGAACACTGAAGCTTTCTTT. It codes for CSVFVLNTEAFF.

DNA for the CDR3: TGCAGCGTACGCCCGGACAGCGTCCCTTTTGCCCAGCATTTT. Translation: CSVRPDSVPFAQHF. The V gene is TRBV29-1, the J gene TRBJ1-5, with D possibly matching TRBD1 (6 bases). The V end was cut by 6 bases, the J end by 11 bases, with 23 bases between. CDR1 SQVTM and CDR2 ANQGSEA come from the germline V gene. This CDR3 is built from 14 residues.

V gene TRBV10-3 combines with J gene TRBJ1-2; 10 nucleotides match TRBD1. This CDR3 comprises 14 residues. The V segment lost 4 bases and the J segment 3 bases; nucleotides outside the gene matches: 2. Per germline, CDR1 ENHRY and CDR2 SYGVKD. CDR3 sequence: CAISVGTGDYGYTF. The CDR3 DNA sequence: TGTGCCATCAGTGTTGGGACAGGGGACTATGGCTACACCTTC.

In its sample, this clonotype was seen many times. CDR3 sequence (DNA): TGTGCCAGCAGCAAAGGGGACGGGGCAGGGGGGCAGCCCCAGCATTTT. Translation: CASSKGDGAGGQPQHF. V gene TRBV9 combines with J gene TRBJ1-5; 7 bases fit TRBD1. J lost 7 bases, V lost 4 bases, and 14 bases had no gene match. In germline, CDR1 is SGDLS, CDR2 YYNGEE. The CDR3 loop spans 16 amino acids.